This T cell receptor (beta chain) was sequenced during a study of blood T cell repertoires in COVID-19. At the level of the study: The samples span acute and convalescent COVID-19 from the United States, Italy and Spain. PBMCs, B-cell-depleted T cells, or T cells were the source of the cDNA or gDNA that made up the material.

Looked up from germline, CDR1 is SGHRS and CDR2 is YFSETQ. The CDR3 runs 16 residues. J was trimmed by 0 bases and V by 3 bases; bases with no gene match: 5. This clone was detected only a few times. Assay: immunoSEQ multiplex PCR; the TCRdb copy retains only in-frame clones and omits some. Of roughly 260,000 clones listed, 88% are singletons. The gene calls are TRBV5-1 and TRBJ2-1; 8 bases fit TRBD2. The sample was peripheral blood. The source of this sequence is a young woman with COVID-19, enrolled during active disease. This CDR3 reads CASSSGLAPSYNEQFF. The CDR3 DNA follows: TGCGCCAGCAGCTCCGGACTAGCCCCCTCCTACAATGAGCAGTTCTTC.